Listed below are T cell receptor beta chains from one sample, sequenced in a study of CD8 T cells in Susac syndrome. TCRdb itself ran the immunoSEQ multiplex PCR reads through MiXCR, one entry per CDR3 protein. Of 180,000 or so distinct CDR3 sequences in the sample, roughly 94% were seen once. Input material: CD4+ T cells from PBMCs. These receptors all stem from a human donor in good health. Each CDR3 is given without its conserved first and last residue. D genes are given only for firm matches. Clone size is stated in some rows and not others, as once, few, many or a class when expanded.

size	V	J	D	CDR3
-	TRBV3-1	TRBJ2-1	-	ASSQDPSGDEQF
-	TRBV3-1	TRBJ2-1	-	ASSPRGINEQF
-	TRBV2	TRBJ2-3	-	ASETDTDTQY
-	TRBV20-1	TRBJ2-1	TRBD2	SASPDWTPGGEQF
-	TRBV20-1	TRBJ2-5	-	SARDFGSQETQY
-	TRBV18	TRBJ1-2	-	ASSPPAVVGTGYT
-	TRBV30	TRBJ1-1	-	AWSRVLNTEAF
once	TRBV7-2	TRBJ2-2	-	ASRDTYTGELF
-	TRBV11-2	TRBJ2-3	-	ASSLDLFPDTQY
-	TRBV6-2/TRBV6-3	TRBJ2-5	-	ASNPSRWGTQETQY
once	TRBV30	TRBJ2-2	-	AWSENFDSLNTGELF
-	TRBV4-3	TRBJ1-3	TRBD1	ASSQGPGTGSGNTIY